A selection of T cell receptor beta chains follows, all from one sample in a study of shared clonotypes between healthy human individuals. The method was immunoSEQ multiplex PCR; TCRdb's version includes in-frame clones alone and lacks a portion of them. Of approximately 2.5 million clones listed, approximately 94% are singletons. Source material: naive CD4+ T cells from PBMCs. Every receptor here comes from a man aged 18 to 30 in good health. Some clones in this sample may be carry-over from other donors' samples. Both conserved end residues are part of each CDR3. D genes are given only for firm matches. Rows may omit the clone size; those that give it use once, few, many or a size class.

len | j_gene | v_gene | abundance | d_gene | CDR3aa | CDR3nt
16 | TRBJ2-1 | TRBV5-1 | . | TRBD2 | CASSLSGMAGRDEQFF | TGCGCCAGCAGCTTGAGCGGGATGGCAGGGAGGGATGAGCAGTTCTTC
14 | TRBJ2-1 | TRBV19 | . | . | CASTDFAADNEQFF | TGTGCCAGTACTGACTTCGCGGCCGACAATGAGCAGTTCTTC
15 | TRBJ1-6 | TRBV6-5 | . | TRBD1 | CASSYAGTGNSPLHF | TGTGCCAGCAGTTACGCCGGGACAGGGAATTCACCCCTCCACTTT
12 | TRBJ2-1 | TRBV28 | . | . | CASSISTAEQFF | TGTGCCAGCAGTATCTCTACGGCTGAGCAGTTCTTC
13 | TRBJ2-3 | TRBV4-1 | . | . | CASSQDAEDTQYF | TGCGCCAGCAGCCAAGATGCTGAGGATACGCAGTATTTT
11 | TRBJ2-2 | TRBV29-1 | . | . | CSVGVTGELFF | TGCAGCGTTGGAGTTACCGGGGAGCTGTTTTTT
12 | TRBJ2-7 | TRBV6-6 | . | . | CASSFRDYEQYF | TGTGCCAGCAGCTTCAGGGACTACGAGCAGTACTTC
10 | TRBJ1-2 | TRBV19 | . | . | CASRMDGYTF | TGTGCCAGTAGGATGGACGGCTACACCTTC
14 | TRBJ2-2 | TRBV2 | . | . | CASRDVRHTGELFF | TGTGCCAGCAGGGACGTCCGACACACCGGGGAGCTGTTTTTT
14 | TRBJ2-5 | TRBV2 | once | TRBD1 | CASRRQGAGETQYF | TGTGCCAGCAGAAGACAGGGGGCAGGGGAGACCCAGTACTTC
15 | TRBJ1-4 | TRBV2 | . | TRBD1 | CASMGQGTTNEKLFF | TGTGCCAGCATGGGACAGGGTACAACTAATGAAAAACTGTTTTTT
12 | TRBJ2-5 | TRBV28 | . | . | CASSLRGPSQDF | TGTGCCAGCAGTTTACGCGGACCGAGCCAGGACTTC
16 | TRBJ2-5 | TRBV7-3 | . | TRBD2 | CASSLGPSGGQETQYF | TGTGCCAGCAGCTTGGGGCCAAGCGGGGGGCAAGAGACCCAGTACTTC
11 | TRBJ1-1 | TRBV29-1 | few | . | CSARQNTEAFF | TGCAGCGCTCGACAGAACACTGAAGCTTTCTTT
13 | TRBJ2-5 | TRBV7-2 | . | . | CASSLQYLETQYF | TGTGCCAGCAGCTTGCAGTACCTAGAGACCCAGTACTTC
16 | TRBJ2-1 | TRBV5-1 | . | TRBD2 | CASSSDSGRARNEQFF | TGCGCCAGCAGCTCAGATAGCGGGCGGGCACGGAATGAGCAGTTCTTC
16 | TRBJ2-2 | TRBV7-2 | . | TRBD2 | CASSFRTSGNTGELFF | TGTGCCAGCAGCTTCCGGACTAGCGGGAACACCGGGGAGCTGTTTTTT
16 | TRBJ2-3 | TRBV28 | once | TRBD2 | CASRILRREGTDTQYF | TGTGCCAGCCGAATTCTGCGGCGGGAGGGTACAGATACGCAGTATTTT
16 | TRBJ2-7 | TRBV28 | . | TRBD2 | CASSPLIAGVTFEQYF | TGTGCCAGCAGTCCCCTCATAGCGGGAGTCACCTTCGAGCAGTACTTC
14 | TRBJ2-5 | TRBV7-6 | . | . | CASSSGSWGETQYF | TGTGCCAGCAGTTCCGGGTCTTGGGGCGAGACCCAGTACTTC
16 | TRBJ2-1 | TRBV9 | . | TRBD2 | CASSVGGLAGVGEQFF | TGTGCCAGCAGCGTAGGAGGACTAGCGGGAGTAGGTGAGCAGTTCTTC
14 | TRBJ1-4 | TRBV2 | once | . | CASSGLRGNEKLFF | TGTGCCAGCAGTGGGCTTCGGGGTAATGAAAAACTGTTTTTT